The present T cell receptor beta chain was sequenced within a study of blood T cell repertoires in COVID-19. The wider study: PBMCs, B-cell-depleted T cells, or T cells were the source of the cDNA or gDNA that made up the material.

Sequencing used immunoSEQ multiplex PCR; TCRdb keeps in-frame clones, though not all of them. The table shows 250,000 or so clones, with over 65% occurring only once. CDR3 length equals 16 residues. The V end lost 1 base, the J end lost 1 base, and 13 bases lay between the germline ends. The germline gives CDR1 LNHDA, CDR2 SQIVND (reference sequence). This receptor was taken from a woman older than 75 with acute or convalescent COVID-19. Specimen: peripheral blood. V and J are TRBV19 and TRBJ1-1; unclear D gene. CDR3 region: CASSIARGAQNTEAFF. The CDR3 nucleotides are TGTGCCAGTAGTATAGCAAGAGGAGCTCAGAACACTGAAGCTTTCTTT.